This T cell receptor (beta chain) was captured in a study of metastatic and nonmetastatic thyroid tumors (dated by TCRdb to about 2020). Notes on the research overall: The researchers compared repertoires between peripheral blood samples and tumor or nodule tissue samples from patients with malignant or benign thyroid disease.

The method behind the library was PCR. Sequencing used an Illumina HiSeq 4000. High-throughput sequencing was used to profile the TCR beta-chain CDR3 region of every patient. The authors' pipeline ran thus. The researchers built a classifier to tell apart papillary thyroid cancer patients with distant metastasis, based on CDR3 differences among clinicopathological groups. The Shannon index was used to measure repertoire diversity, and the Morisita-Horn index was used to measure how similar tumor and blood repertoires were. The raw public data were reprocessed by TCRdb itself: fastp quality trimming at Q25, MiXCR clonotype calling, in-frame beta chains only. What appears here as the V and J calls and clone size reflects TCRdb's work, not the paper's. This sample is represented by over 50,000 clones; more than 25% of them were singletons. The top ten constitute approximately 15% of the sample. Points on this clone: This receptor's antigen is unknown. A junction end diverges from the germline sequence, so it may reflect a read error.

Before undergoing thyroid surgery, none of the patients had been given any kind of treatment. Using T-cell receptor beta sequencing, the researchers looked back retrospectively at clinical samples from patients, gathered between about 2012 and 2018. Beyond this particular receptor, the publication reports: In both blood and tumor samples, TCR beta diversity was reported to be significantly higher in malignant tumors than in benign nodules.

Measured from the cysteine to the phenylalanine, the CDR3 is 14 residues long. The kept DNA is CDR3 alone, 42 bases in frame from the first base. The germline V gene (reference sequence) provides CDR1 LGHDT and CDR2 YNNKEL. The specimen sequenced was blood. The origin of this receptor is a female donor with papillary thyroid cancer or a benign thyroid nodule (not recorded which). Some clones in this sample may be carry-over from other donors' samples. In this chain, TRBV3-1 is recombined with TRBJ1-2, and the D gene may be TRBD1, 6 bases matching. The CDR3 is CVSSREQGLSGYTF. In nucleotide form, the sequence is TGTGTCAGCAGCCGCGAGCAGGGGTTGAGTGGCTACACCTTC.